This entry is about one T cell receptor (beta chain). The antigen remains unidentified. This specimen belongs to a study of OX40 agonist ivuxolimab in advanced cancers. Study-wide results and limits: Dosing at 0.1 to 3.0 mg/kg was accompanied by clonal expansion of CD4+ and CD8+ blood T cells by week 6. Determination of antigen specificity was not performed for the expanded peripheral T cells. It was also the case that some nonresponders had low normalized T-cell clonal expansion. On average, CD8+ T cells had more expanded clones than CD4+.

Generated by immunoSEQ multiplex PCR, the TCRdb table keeps only in-frame clones and is missing some. The sample records approximately 48,000 clones, around 82% being singletons. Germline V gene lookup returns CDR1 SGHNT and CDR2 YYREEE (reference sequence). The CDR3 has 15 amino acids. Trimming removed 5 bases from V and 3 bases from J; junction bases left unmatched: 10. The chain employs TRBV5-4 and TRBJ1-1; 7 positions match TRBD1. The sequence came from an adult with an advanced solid tumor such as melanoma, head and neck, liver or kidney cancer. This specimen consisted of CD4+ or CD8+ T cells sorted from blood, obtained in a trial of the OX40 agonist ivuxolimab. CDR3 DNA: TGTGCCAGCAGAATGGGAGGGGGCAAGGACACTGAAGCTTTCTTT. It yields the protein CASRMGGGKDTEAFF.